This T cell receptor beta chain was identified in a study of OX40 agonist ivuxolimab in advanced cancers. Some background on the complete study: Ivuxolimab, which targeted the costimulatory receptor OX40 (CD134), was an agonistic, fully human IgG2 monoclonal antibody. Intravenous ivuxolimab was administered to patients every 2 weeks at six dose levels: 0.01, 0.1, 0.3, 1.5, 3 and 10 mg/kg. Of the roughly 52 dose-escalation patients, hepatocellular carcinoma was present in about 20, melanoma in approximately 15, renal cell carcinoma in 9 and head and neck cancer in 9. A male proportion of around 83% and a mean age of approximately 62 years, ranging from about 20 to 80, were recorded for the dose-escalation cohort. Patients were allowed to have had prior anti-PD-1, anti-PD-L1 or anti-CTLA-4 therapy, and approximately 40% of the dose-escalation patients had previously received checkpoint inhibitors. Three dose-escalation patients achieved partial responses, one with hepatocellular carcinoma and two with cutaneous melanoma. Peripheral TCRbeta sequencing was intended to test whether TCR sequence diversity was altered and clonal T-cell expansion was caused by ivuxolimab. The paper describes the monotherapy dose-escalation part (N = 52 patients) of the phase I trial of ivuxolimab. Study-wide findings and limitations: Clonal expansion of both CD4+ and CD8+ blood T cells was observed from baseline to week 6 at doses 0.1 to 3.0 mg/kg. Partial responders in the 0.1-3.0 mg/kg groups had among the lowest normalized peripheral clonal expansion, especially among CD8+ T cells. The antigen specificity of the peripheral T cells that underwent clonal expansion was not determined. On average, CD8+ T cells showed more expanded clones than CD4+ T cells after ivuxolimab. Low levels of normalized T-cell clonal expansion were also seen in some patients who did not respond.

The trial excluded patients who had a history of autoimmune disease or who were on systemic immunosuppression. In every dose cohort, peripheral blood was drawn for TCR sequencing at baseline, cycle 4 day 1, and cycle 7 day 1. Samples came from an open-label, multicenter, first-in-human phase I dose-escalation trial of ivuxolimab. The trial enrolled adults with locally advanced or metastatic head and neck squamous cell, hepatocellular, melanoma or renal cell carcinoma. Before TCR sequencing, CD4+ T cells and CD8+ T cells from peripheral blood were sorted into separate populations. As concerns this clone: Its antigen is still unknown. No qualities accompany the bases; no much larger clone lies one base away.

To sequence the TCRbeta CDR3 region, genomic DNA was isolated from the sorted cells. TCRbeta CDR3 regions were sequenced using the immunoSEQ Assay. Not all clones reach the TCRdb copy of this immuneACCESS table, which keeps in-frame sequences only. Checked studies attribute under half of the gap to unresolved V genes and leave the rest unexplained. The sample yields roughly 11,000 clones; around 76% were counted once. About 31% of the sample is taken by the ten largest. The clonotype was recovered from an adult with an advanced solid tumor such as melanoma, head and neck, liver or kidney cancer. The source material was CD4+ or CD8+ T cells sorted from blood, sampled in a trial of the OX40 agonist ivuxolimab.

The DNA reads as follows: TGTGCCAGCAGCGTAGGTTATATGGAGACCCAGTACTTC. Its amino acids are CASSVGYMETQYF. The rearranged chain carries TRBV9 and TRBJ2-5; no D gene can be assigned with confidence. The CDR3 measures 13 amino acids from cysteine to phenylalanine. The retained sequence is limited to the CDR3, 39 bases, with the frame set at the first base. Via the germline V gene, CDR1 is SGDLS and CDR2 YYNGEE. The trim is 0 bases for V and 5 bases for J, with a gap of 8 bases between the germline ends.